One TCR beta chain is described in this entry. This record comes from a study of blood T cell repertoires in COVID-19. For the study at large: From T cells, B-cell-depleted T cells, or PBMCs came the material, which was cDNA or gDNA.

Produced via immunoSEQ multiplex PCR; TCRdb's table is partial and in-frame only. The sample lists roughly 250,000 clones, over 75% seen once, with 2.1% in the top ten. This clonotype originated in a middle-aged woman who had recovered from COVID-19. Sequencing was carried out using peripheral blood.

The CDR3 reads CASARGRADTQYF. The CDR3 nucleotides read TGTGCCAGTGCTAGGGGGCGCGCAGATACGCAGTATTTT. The rearrangement links TRBV19 to TRBJ2-3; 7 bases are shared with TRBD1. The V gene end was trimmed by 8 bases and the J gene end by 4 bases; junction bases not matched to a gene: 6. The CDR3 consists of 13 residues. The germline V gene has CDR1 LNHDA and CDR2 SQIVND (reference sequence). Full variable domain (outside the CDR3, taken from reference TRBV19 and TRBJ2-3): DGGITQSPKYLFRKEGQNVTLSCEQNLNHDAMYWYRQDPGQGLRLIYYSQIVNDFQKGDIAEGYSVSREKKESFPLTVTSAQKNPTAFYLCASARGRADTQYFGPGTRLTVL.